These 13 T cell receptor beta chains originate from one sample sequenced in a study of T cell responses to AZD1222 COVID-19 vaccine. This table comes from immunoSEQ multiplex PCR, and its TCRdb copy is limited to in-frame clones, with some not included. Found here are about 180,000 clones, around 93% of them singletons; the top ten hold 1%. The sequencing here drew on peripheral blood, taken 28 days after the second dose of the MenACWY control vaccine. The receptors here all came from an adult who received the MenACWY meningococcal vaccine as a control.

The chain is built from TRBV9 and TRBJ1-2; D perhaps matches TRBD1 (5 bases). This CDR3 comprises 14 residues. Germline assignment: CDR1 SGDLS and CDR2 YYNGEE. V lost 0 bases and J 7 bases, leaving 13 bases between the germline ends. In DNA, the CDR3 is TGTGCCAGCAGCGTAGCTCAACAGGCGACTGGCTACACCTTC. Encoded protein: CASSVAQQATGYTF.

The chain carries TRBV2 and TRBJ1-3; possible D gene TRBD1, 6 bases. The CDR3 is 14 amino acids. Germline V CDR1 and CDR2: SNHLY, FYNNEI. Trimming took 4 bases from V and 3 from J, leaving 10 bases between them. The CDR3 is CASSGGAGGNTIYF. The DNA of the CDR3 is TGTGCCAGCAGTGGGGGGGCTGGTGGAAACACCATATATTTT.

V is TRBV12-3 or TRBV12-4 and J is TRBJ2-4; D is unclear. The CDR3 runs 12 residues. V was trimmed by 2 bases and J by 6 bases, leaving 5 bases between them. The CDR3 spells CASSLSLNIQYF. CDR3 nucleotides: TGTGCCAGCAGTTTATCTCTAAACATTCAGTACTTC.

The V call is TRBV7-9, the J call TRBJ1-2, with D uncertain. The CDR3 contains 13 residues. V shed 0 bases and J shed 2 bases, with 4 bases lying between them. Germline CDR1 and CDR2: SEHNR and FQNEAQ (reference sequence). DNA of the CDR3: TGTGCCAGCAGCTTAGCAGAGAACTATGGCTACACCTTC. Residues: CASSLAENYGYTF.

The DNA of the CDR3 is TGTGCCAGCAGCAAACGCGACAGTGGCTCTTATGGCTACACCTTC. The encoded protein is CASSKRDSGSYGYTF. This chain links TRBV7-9 with TRBJ1-2, with D possibly being TRBD1 (5 bases). This CDR3 has 15 amino acids. Germline V CDR1 and CDR2: SEHNR, FQNEAQ (reference sequence). V lost 5 bases, J lost 5 bases, and 18 bases lay in between.

The V and J genes are TRBV28 and TRBJ1-5; the D gene is possibly TRBD1 (6 bases). The CDR3 is made up of 14 amino acids. The germline gives CDR1 MDHEN, CDR2 SYDVKM. V lost 5 bases and J 0 bases, leaving 8 bases between the germline ends. CDR3 region: CASSTGFSNQPQHF. Written as DNA, the CDR3 is TGTGCCAGCAGTACAGGGTTTAGCAATCAGCCCCAGCATTTT.

The rearrangement uses TRBV4-3 and TRBJ1-1; no definite D call. This CDR3 is built from 13 residues. Trimming left V 6 bases short and J 1 base short, with 9 bases between. CDR1 and CDR2 (germline): LGHNA, YSLEER. DNA for the CDR3: TGCGCCAGCAGTGCCCTACGGAACACTGAAGCTTTCTTT. It specifies CASSALRNTEAFF.

CDR3 sequence (DNA): TGTGCCAGCAGCCGTCGGGGGGGGTGGAATGGCTACACCTTC. Its protein is CASSRRGGWNGYTF. This sequence joins TRBV6-6 and TRBJ1-2; D is perhaps TRBD1 (5 bases). The CDR3 sequence is 14 residues long. Germline lookup yields CDR1 MNHNY and CDR2 SVGAGI (reference sequence). V was cut by 6 bases and J by 6 bases, with 17 bases left in between.

CDR3 region: CAWSGHAGSNQPQHF. The CDR3 nucleotides read TGTGCCTGGAGTGGTCATGCGGGGAGCAATCAGCCCCAGCATTTT. The chain is built from TRBV30 and TRBJ1-5; D gene ambiguous. The germline V and J ends were trimmed by 1 base and 1 base, with 11 bases remaining between them. This CDR3 has 15 amino acids. Germline V gives CDR1 GTSNPN, CDR2 SVGIG (reference sequence).

The chain joins TRBV9 to TRBJ2-1, with D hard to call. CDR1 and CDR2 from the germline V gene are SGDLS and YYNGEE. Trimming took 2 bases from V and 0 from J, leaving 9 bases between them. CDR3 size: 15 residues. CDR3 region: CASSVGYSSYNEQFF. CDR3 DNA: TGTGCCAGCAGCGTGGGCTACAGCTCCTACAATGAGCAGTTCTTC.

The J gene is TRBJ1-3, the V gene TRBV3-1 (or the pseudogene TRBV3-2); no definite D call. V lost 2 bases and J 2 bases, leaving 7 bases between the germline ends. Germline values: CDR1 LGHDT, CDR2 YNNKEL (reference sequence). This CDR3 comprises 14 residues. The CDR3 reads CASSQTRPGNTIYF. The CDR3, as DNA: TGTGCCAGCAGCCAAACAAGGCCTGGAAACACCATATATTTT.

This chain joins TRBV12-3 or TRBV12-4 and TRBJ1-2, with D unclear. V was pared by 3 bases and J by 7 bases, with 12 bases between. There are 13 residues in the CDR3. The CDR3, as DNA: TGTGCCAGCAGTTTTGGAGAGCTTACTGGCTACACCTTC. It yields the protein CASSFGELTGYTF.

This sequence joins TRBV7-2 and TRBJ2-5; D not certain. This CDR3 comprises 13 residues. Trimming pared 5 bases from V and 5 bases from J, leaving 12 bases between. Looked up from germline, CDR1 is SGHTA and CDR2 is FQGNSA. Here the CDR3 DNA reads TGTGCCAGCAGCCAGAGGAGATTGGAGACCCAGTACTTC. Its protein is CASSQRRLETQYF.